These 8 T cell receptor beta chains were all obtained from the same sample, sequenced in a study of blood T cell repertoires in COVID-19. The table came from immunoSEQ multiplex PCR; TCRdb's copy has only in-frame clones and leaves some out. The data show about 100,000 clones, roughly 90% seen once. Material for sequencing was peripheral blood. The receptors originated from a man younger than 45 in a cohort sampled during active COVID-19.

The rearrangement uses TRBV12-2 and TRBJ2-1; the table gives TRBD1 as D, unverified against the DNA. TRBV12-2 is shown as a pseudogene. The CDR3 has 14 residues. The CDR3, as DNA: TGTGCAAGTCGCTTAGAATACATTTACAATGAGCAGTTCTTC. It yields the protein CASRLEYIYNEQFF.

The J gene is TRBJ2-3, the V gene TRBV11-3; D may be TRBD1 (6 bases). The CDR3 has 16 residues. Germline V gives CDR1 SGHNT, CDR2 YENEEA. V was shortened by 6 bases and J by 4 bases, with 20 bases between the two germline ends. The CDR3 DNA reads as TGTGCCAGCAGTTTCCAAGTAAGGGGGAATGCAGATACGCAGTATTTT. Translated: CASSFQVRGNADTQYF.

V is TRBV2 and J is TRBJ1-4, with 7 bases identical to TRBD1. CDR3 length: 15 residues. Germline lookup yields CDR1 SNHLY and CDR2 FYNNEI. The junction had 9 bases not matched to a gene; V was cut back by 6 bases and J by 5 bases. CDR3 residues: CASSPTGQLNEKLFF. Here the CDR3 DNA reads TGTGCCAGCAGCCCCACGGGACAGTTAAATGAAAAACTGTTTTTT.

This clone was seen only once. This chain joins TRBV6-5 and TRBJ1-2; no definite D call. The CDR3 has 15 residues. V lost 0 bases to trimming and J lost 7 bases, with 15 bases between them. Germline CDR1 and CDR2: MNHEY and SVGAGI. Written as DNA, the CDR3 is TGTGCCAGCAGTTACTCGGGAGGGCTCAGTGGTGGCTACACCTTC. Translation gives CASSYSGGLSGGYTF.

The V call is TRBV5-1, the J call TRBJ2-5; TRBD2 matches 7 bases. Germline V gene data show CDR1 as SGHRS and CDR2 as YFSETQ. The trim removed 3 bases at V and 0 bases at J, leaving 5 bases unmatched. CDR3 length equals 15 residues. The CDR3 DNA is TGCGCCAGCAGCTACGGTAGCGGGCACCAAGAGACCCAGTACTTC. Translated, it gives CASSYGSGHQETQYF. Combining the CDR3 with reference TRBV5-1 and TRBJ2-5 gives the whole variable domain KAGVTQTPRYLIKTRGQQVTLSCSPISGHRSVSWYQQTPGQGLQFLFEYFSETQRNKGNFPGRFSGRQFSNSRSEMNVSTLELGDSALYLCASSYGSGHQETQYFGPGTRLLVL.

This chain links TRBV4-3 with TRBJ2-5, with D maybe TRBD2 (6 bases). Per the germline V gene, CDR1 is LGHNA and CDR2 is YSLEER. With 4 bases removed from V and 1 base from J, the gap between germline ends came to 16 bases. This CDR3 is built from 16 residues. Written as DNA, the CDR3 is TGCGCCAGCAGCCCACAACCGACGGGACTCCAAGAGACCCAGTACTTC. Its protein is CASSPQPTGLQETQYF.

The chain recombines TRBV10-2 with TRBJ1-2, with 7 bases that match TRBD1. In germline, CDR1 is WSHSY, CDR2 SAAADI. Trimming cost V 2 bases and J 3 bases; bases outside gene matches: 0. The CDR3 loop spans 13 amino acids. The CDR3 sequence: CASSEQGDYGYTF. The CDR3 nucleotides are TGCGCCAGCAGTGAGCAGGGGGACTATGGCTACACCTTC.

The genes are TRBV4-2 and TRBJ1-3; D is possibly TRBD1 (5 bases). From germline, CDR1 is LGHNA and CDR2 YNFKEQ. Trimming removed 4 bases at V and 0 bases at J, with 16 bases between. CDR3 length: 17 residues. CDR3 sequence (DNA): TGTGCCAGCAGCCTGGGAGCCTTGGGGGGCTCTGGAAACACCATATATTTT. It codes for CASSLGALGGSGNTIYF.